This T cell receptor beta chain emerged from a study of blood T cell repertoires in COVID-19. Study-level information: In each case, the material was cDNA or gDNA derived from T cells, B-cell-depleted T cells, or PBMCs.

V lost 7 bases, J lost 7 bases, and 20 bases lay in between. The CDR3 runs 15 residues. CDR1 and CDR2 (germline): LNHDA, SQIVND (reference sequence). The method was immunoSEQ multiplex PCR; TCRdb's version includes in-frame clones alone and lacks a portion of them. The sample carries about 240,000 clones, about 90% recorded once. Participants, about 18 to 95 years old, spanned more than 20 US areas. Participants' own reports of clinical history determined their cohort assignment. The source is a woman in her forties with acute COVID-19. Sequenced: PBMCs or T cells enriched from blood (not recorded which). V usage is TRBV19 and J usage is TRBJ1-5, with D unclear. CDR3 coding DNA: TGTGCCAGTACCAGTTCGACGGGTCCGGGACAGCCCCAGCATTTT. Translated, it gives CASTSSTGPGQPQHF.